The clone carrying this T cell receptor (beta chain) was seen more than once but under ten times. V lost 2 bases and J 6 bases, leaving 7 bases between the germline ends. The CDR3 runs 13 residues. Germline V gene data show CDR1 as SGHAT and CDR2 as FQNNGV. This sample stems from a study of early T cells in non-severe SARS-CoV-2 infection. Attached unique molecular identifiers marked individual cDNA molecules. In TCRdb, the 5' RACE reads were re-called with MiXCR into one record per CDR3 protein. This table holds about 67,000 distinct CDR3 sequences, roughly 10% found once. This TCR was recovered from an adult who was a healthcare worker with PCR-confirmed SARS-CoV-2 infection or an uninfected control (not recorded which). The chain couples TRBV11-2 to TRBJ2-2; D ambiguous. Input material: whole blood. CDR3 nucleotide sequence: TGTGCCAGCAGCTTAATAAGGTCCGGGGAGCTGTTTTTT. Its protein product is CASSLIRSGELFF.